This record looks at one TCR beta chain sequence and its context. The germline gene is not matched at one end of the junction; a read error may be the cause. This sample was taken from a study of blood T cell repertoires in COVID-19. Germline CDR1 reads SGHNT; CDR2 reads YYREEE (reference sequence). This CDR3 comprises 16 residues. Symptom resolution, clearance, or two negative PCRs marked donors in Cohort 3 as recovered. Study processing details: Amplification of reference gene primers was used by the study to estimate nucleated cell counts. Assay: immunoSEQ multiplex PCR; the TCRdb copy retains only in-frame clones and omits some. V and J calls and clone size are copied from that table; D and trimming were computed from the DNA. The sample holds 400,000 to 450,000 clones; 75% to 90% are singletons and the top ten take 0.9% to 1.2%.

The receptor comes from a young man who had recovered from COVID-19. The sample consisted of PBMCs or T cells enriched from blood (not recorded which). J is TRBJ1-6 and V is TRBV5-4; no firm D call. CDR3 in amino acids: CASSSGLPSNNSPLHF. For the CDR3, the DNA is TGTGCCAGCAGCTCGGGATTACCCTCCAATAATTCACCCCTCCACTTT.